This T cell receptor beta chain was sequenced for a study of cytomegalovirus exposure and HLA in healthy donors. The PCR made use of 60 Vbeta and 13 Jbeta primers. Profiling relied on immunoSEQ multiplex PCR, and the TCRdb table lists in-frame clones only, not all of them. The table lists about 210,000 clones, under 85% of them singletons. The CDR3 sequence is 13 residues long. Germline CDR1 SQVTM, CDR2 ANQGSEA. Trimming stripped 1 base from V and 2 bases from J, with 8 bases between. Likely unrecorded immune exposures existed in these nominally healthy donors. The chain joins TRBV29-1 to TRBJ2-5; a possible D gene is TRBD1 (6 bases). Specimen: PBMCs. The receptor was derived from a woman aged 45-59 years in good health and CMV-seropositive. This CDR3 reads CSVEATGQETQYF. Written as DNA, the CDR3 is TGCAGCGTTGAAGCCACAGGGCAAGAGACCCAGTACTTC.